The T cell receptor beta chain described here comes from a study of blood T cell repertoires in COVID-19. The data were produced by immunoSEQ multiplex PCR, yet TCRdb's version contains in-frame clones alone and is incomplete. The data show approximately 270,000 clones, with approximately 88% seen just once and approximately 2.2% held by the top ten. Sequenced input: peripheral blood. This clonotype originated in a man aged 50-59 years with acute or convalescent COVID-19.

The CDR3 DNA sequence: TGTGCCAGCAGTTCTACCAATGAGCAGTTCTTC. Translation: CASSSTNEQFF. The chain carries TRBV6-5 and TRBJ2-1; no definite D call. The CDR3 has 11 amino acids. From germline, CDR1 is MNHEY and CDR2 SVGAGI. V gave up 4 bases and J gave up 6 bases, with 4 bases separating them.